The clone carrying this TCR beta chain was observed a few times. This record belongs to a study of T cell clonality in common variable immunodeficiency. Data came from immunoSEQ multiplex PCR; TCRdb stores just in-frame clones and leaves some out. The sample is made up of 40,000 to 45,000 clones, none counted only once. This sequence originates from a person aged 18 to 70 in good health. Sequenced: peripheral blood mononuclear cells.

CDR3 amino acids: CASRGGAKDTQYF. Incomplete CDR3 DNA: TGTGCCAGTCGCGGGGGGGCCAAGGATACG. V usage is TRBV7-2 and J usage is TRBJ2-3, with 9 nucleotides matching TRBD2. The CDR3 end is not reached by the read, which stops 3 residues before it; the germline J gene fills it in. Germline V CDR1 and CDR2: SGHTA, FQGNSA. V dropped 9 bases and J dropped 6; count of bases not matched to a gene: 7. The CDR3 sequence is 13 residues long. Using reference TRBV7-2 and TRBJ2-3 for the parts outside the CDR3, the full variable domain is GAGVSQSPSNKVTEKGKDVELRCDPISGHTALYWYRQSLGQGLEFLIYFQGNSAPDKSGLPSDRFSAERTGGSVSTLTIQRTQQEDSAVYLCASRGGAKDTQYFGPGTRLTVL.